The 29 T cell receptor beta chains below all came from one sample that was sequenced in a study of radiotherapy plus CTLA-4 blockade in lung cancer. Generated by immunoSEQ multiplex PCR, the TCRdb table keeps only in-frame clones and is missing some. The sample consists of about 49,000 clones, 73% of them appearing once. The input for sequencing was peripheral blood, taken from a patient treated with radiotherapy plus ipilimumab. These receptors came from a human donor with non-small cell lung cancer who had a complete response to radiotherapy plus ipilimumab.

This chain's CDR3 is CASSYSRPTLAFF. The CDR3 coding sequence is TGTGCCAGCAGTTACTCGAGACCGACACTGGCTTTCTTT. The chain links TRBV6-7 to TRBJ1-1; the D is unclear. TRBV6-7 is classed as an ORF, of uncertain function. The ends were cut back, 0 bases at V and 11 bases at J, with 13 bases in the middle. There are 13 residues in the CDR3.

J is TRBJ1-2 and V is TRBV15; 9 nucleotides match TRBD1. Per germline, CDR1 LNHNV and CDR2 YYDKDF (reference sequence). The CDR3 totals 16 residues. The V gene end was trimmed by 0 bases and the J gene end by 4 bases; junction bases not matched to a gene: 6. The CDR3 DNA reads TGTGCCACCAGCAGAGAGGGACAGGGAGCATCCTATGGCTACACCTTC. It is translated as CATSREGQGASYGYTF.

J is TRBJ1-2 and V is TRBV9; TRBD1 matches 12 bases. In germline, CDR1 is SGDLS, CDR2 YYNGEE. The CDR3 length is 15 residues. Losses at the gene ends were 2 bases for V and 8 bases for J; bases not matched to a gene: 7. CDR3: CASSVEGQGARGYTF. CDR3 nucleotide sequence: TGTGCCAGCAGCGTCGAGGGACAGGGGGCGCGAGGCTACACCTTC.

The chain uses TRBV6-1 and TRBJ2-5; no clear D gene. Gene TRBJ2-7 matches the end of the DNA better, so the J call may be wrong. Germline CDR1 is MNHNS and CDR2 is SASEGT. The CDR3 extends over 14 amino acids. The CDR3 loop is CASPSPGPSYEQYF. In DNA form, the CDR3 reads TGTGCCAGTCCCTCGCCAGGCCCTTCCTACGAGCAGTACTTC.

The V call is TRBV5-4, the J call TRBJ2-1; TRBD2 might be the D (7 bases). V gave up 5 bases and J gave up 7 bases, with 22 bases separating them. Germline CDR1 SGHNT, CDR2 YYREEE (reference sequence). The CDR3 runs 16 residues. CDR3: CASRYTGGPTSNEQFF. The CDR3 nucleotides are TGTGCCAGCAGATATACGGGGGGCCCTACAAGTAATGAGCAGTTCTTC.

The DNA of the CDR3 is TGTGCCAGTAGTATAGTAGTAGGCACAGATACGCAGTATTTT. It specifies CASSIVVGTDTQYF. The genes are TRBV19 and TRBJ2-3; D gene ambiguous. The germline V and J ends were trimmed by 1 base and 1 base, with 6 bases remaining between them. CDR1 and CDR2 from the germline V gene are LNHDA and SQIVND (reference sequence). The CDR3 is 14 residues long.

V and J are TRBV11-2 and TRBJ2-2; no clear D. The V gene's germline CDR1 is SGHAT and CDR2 FQNNGV. With 0 bases removed from V and 5 bases from J, the gap between germline ends came to 7 bases. This CDR3 has 14 amino acids. The CDR3 is CASSLDLRTGELFF. CDR3 bases: TGTGCCAGCAGCTTAGATTTGAGGACCGGGGAGCTGTTTTTT.

The count of this clone is one. The chain couples TRBV2 to TRBJ2-1, with 7 bases identical to TRBD2. There are 16 residues in the CDR3. The junction had 10 bases not matched to a gene; V was cut back by 4 bases and J by 4 bases. The germline CDR1 and CDR2 sequences are SNHLY and FYNNEI. The CDR3 nucleotides read TGTGCCAGCAGTGCATTGGCGGGGGATTTATACAATGAGCAGTTCTTC. Translated: CASSALAGDLYNEQFF.

The chain recombines TRBV6-1 with TRBJ1-3, with 7 bases identical to TRBD1. The V segment lost 5 bases and the J segment 2 bases; nucleotides outside the gene matches: 3. CDR1 is MNHNS and CDR2 is SASEGT in the germline V gene. The CDR3 has 14 amino acids. The chain's CDR3 is CASSTGDTGNTIYF. CDR3 nucleotide sequence: TGTGCCAGCAGTACAGGGGACACTGGAAACACCATATATTTT.

The gene calls are TRBV27 and TRBJ1-1; a possible D gene is TRBD1 (5 bases). Germline lookup yields CDR1 MNHEY and CDR2 SMNVEV (reference sequence). This CDR3 is 13 amino acids long. V gave up 1 base and J gave up 5 bases, with 8 bases separating them. The DNA of the CDR3 is TGTGCCAGCAGTTTATTAAAGGGGACTGAAGCTTTCTTT. Residues: CASSLLKGTEAFF.

The table lists this clone with a count of one. CDR3 region: CASSPQATNYGYTF. In DNA form, the CDR3 reads TGTGCCAGCAGCCCTCAGGCTACTAACTATGGCTACACCTTC. The chain carries TRBV9 and TRBJ1-2; D remains ambiguous. Between the trimmed V and J ends, which lost 4 bases and 0 bases, there was a span of 10 bases. Germline V CDR1 and CDR2: SGDLS, YYNGEE. The CDR3 totals 14 residues. The complete variable domain, with remaining parts taken from reference TRBV9 and TRBJ1-2, reads DSGVTQTPKHLITATGQRVTLRCSPRSGDLSVYWYQQSLDQGLQFLIQYYNGEERAKGNILERFSAQQFPDLHSELNLSSLELGDSALYFCASSPQATNYGYTFGSGTRLTVV.

V gene TRBV4-3 combines with J gene TRBJ2-7, with D perhaps TRBD1 (6 bases). The CDR3 has 16 residues. Trimming took 2 bases from V and 4 from J, leaving 18 bases between them. In germline, CDR1 is LGHNA, CDR2 YSLEER. CDR3 protein: CASSQYLTGQVYEQYF. In DNA, the CDR3 is TGCGCCAGCAGCCAATACCTGACAGGACAAGTTTACGAGCAGTACTTC.

The chain couples TRBV4-2 to TRBJ1-1; tentatively, D is TRBD1 (6 bases). The CDR3 totals 15 residues. Trimming removed 0 bases from V and 3 bases from J, with 11 bases in between. Looked up from germline, CDR1 is LGHNA and CDR2 is YNFKEQ. Here the CDR3 reads CASSQEWGRDTEAFF. CDR3 sequence (DNA): TGTGCCAGCAGCCAAGAGTGGGGGCGCGACACTGAAGCTTTCTTT.

J is TRBJ2-7 and V is TRBV6-6; D might be TRBD2 (5 bases). Germline CDR1 MNHNY, CDR2 SVGAGI (reference sequence). The CDR3 runs to 16 residues. V dropped 7 bases and J dropped 2 bases, with 21 bases sitting between them. The CDR3 nucleotides read TGTGCCAGCAAGAAGACTGGGTGGACTCAACCCTACGAGCAGTACTTC. Its translation: CASKKTGWTQPYEQYF.

J is TRBJ1-1 and V is TRBV6-1; TRBD1 is a possible D gene (5 bases). V lost 4 bases to trimming and J lost 1 base, with 13 bases between them. Germline lookup yields CDR1 MNHNS and CDR2 SASEGT. This CDR3 is built from 15 residues. CDR3 loop: CASSARRVTNTEAFF. The CDR3, as DNA: TGTGCCAGCAGTGCCCGCAGGGTTACGAACACTGAAGCTTTCTTT.

The V and J genes are TRBV6-1 and TRBJ2-2; 9 bases agree with TRBD1. Germline values: CDR1 MNHNS, CDR2 SASEGT. V was clipped by 2 bases and J by 4 bases; unmatched bases: 11. The CDR3 is 18 amino acids. This CDR3 is CASSESYAGTGSTGELFF. The DNA for the CDR3 is TGTGCCAGCAGTGAAAGTTATGCCGGGACAGGGAGCACCGGGGAGCTGTTTTTT.

This sequence joins TRBV5-4 and TRBJ2-2; 9 bases are a match to TRBD1. CDR3 size: 17 residues. The V and J ends lost 0 bases and 6 bases, in that order; junction bases with no gene match: 9. Germline V gene data show CDR1 as SGHNT and CDR2 as YYREEE (reference sequence). The DNA for the CDR3 is TGTGCCAGCAGCTTGGAACCCCACAGGGGGCAGGCCGGGGAGCTGTTTTTT. Protein sequence: CASSLEPHRGQAGELFF.

This clone was picked up one time. V gene TRBV27 combines with J gene TRBJ2-7, with D perhaps TRBD2 (6 bases). Trimming shortened V by 2 bases and J by 5 bases, and 19 bases separated the two germline ends. The length of the CDR3 is 16 residues. Per germline, CDR1 MNHEY and CDR2 SMNVEV (reference sequence). This CDR3 reads CASSLRRRDLIHEQYF. CDR3 bases: TGTGCCAGCAGTTTAAGGAGGCGGGACTTAATTCACGAGCAGTACTTC.

This clone was seen a handful of times. The chain uses TRBV28 and TRBJ2-5; the match to TRBD2 covers 8 bases. The CDR3 extends over 13 amino acids. J was trimmed by 13 bases and V by 1 base; bases with no gene match: 8. CDR1 MDHEN and CDR2 SYDVKM come from the germline V gene. The CDR3 DNA reads TGTGCCAGCAGTTTATCGGGGGGGTTAGAGGGGTACTTC. Its translation: CASSLSGGLEGYF.

The CDR3: CASSYSLDRGREQYF. The CDR3 DNA reads TGTGCCAGCAGTTACTCGCTGGACAGGGGACGCGAGCAGTACTTC. The chain links TRBV6-6 to TRBJ2-7; 9 bases fit TRBD1. Germline loops: CDR1 MNHNY, CDR2 SVGAGI (reference sequence). Losses at the gene ends were 0 bases for V and 6 bases for J; bases not matched to a gene: 6. This CDR3 contains 15 residues.

This chain uses TRBV18 with TRBJ2-7; 7 bases agree with TRBD2. The germline V gene has CDR1 KGHSH and CDR2 LQKENI. The CDR3 sequence is 16 residues long. V lost 3 bases to trimming and J lost 4 bases; unmatched junction nucleotides: 12. The CDR3 nucleotides read TGTGCCAGCTCACCCCAGCCTAGACCGGGGGGTTACGAGCAGTACTTC. Residues: CASSPQPRPGGYEQYF. Full variable domain (outside the CDR3, taken from reference TRBV18 and TRBJ2-7): NAGVMQNPRHLVRRRGQEARLRCSPMKGHSHVYWYRQLPEEGLKFMVYLQKENIIDESGMPKERFSAEFPKEGPSILRIQQVVRGDSAAYFCASSPQPRPGGYEQYFGPGTRLTVT.

The chain uses TRBV28 and TRBJ1-5; tentatively, D is TRBD1 (6 bases). In germline, CDR1 is MDHEN, CDR2 SYDVKM. Trimming left V 3 bases short and J 6 bases short, with 24 bases between. The CDR3 is made up of 18 amino acids. CDR3 nucleotide sequence: TGTGCCAGCAGTTTCCGGACATACGACAGGATTAAGGGTCAGCCCCAGCATTTT. This translates into CASSFRTYDRIKGQPQHF.

The rearrangement uses TRBV6-1 and TRBJ2-7, with D possibly TRBD2 on 6 matching bases. The germline V gene encodes CDR1 MNHNS and CDR2 SASEGT. The CDR3 spans 14 residues. V lost 5 bases to trimming and J lost 3 bases, with 14 bases between them. CDR3 coding DNA: TGTGCCAGCAGTCTGCGGTCTAGCGTCTACGAGCAGTACTTC. Translation: CASSLRSSVYEQYF.

The chain is built from TRBV4-3 and TRBJ2-7, with D perhaps TRBD1 (5 bases). The CDR3 is 15 amino acids. Trimming removed 1 base at V and 3 bases at J, with 13 bases between. Germline V lookup: CDR1 LGHNA, CDR2 YSLEER. CDR3 amino acids: CASSQGQSHYYEQYF. The CDR3 DNA reads TGCGCCAGCAGCCAAGGACAGTCCCACTACTACGAGCAGTACTTC.

This clone was seen a few times. The chain employs TRBV28 and TRBJ2-3; no reliable D call. Germline V gene sequence: CDR1 MDHEN, CDR2 SYDVKM. This CDR3 region has 12 residues. Trimming took 6 bases from V and 0 from J, leaving 4 bases between them. The CDR3 spells CASRSSTDTQYF. In DNA form, the CDR3 reads TGTGCCAGCAGGAGTAGCACAGATACGCAGTATTTT.

This chain links TRBV30 with TRBJ1-5; possibly TRBD1 for D (5 bases). Germline CDR1 GTSNPN, CDR2 SVGIG (reference sequence). CDR3 size: 12 residues. Trimming shortened V by 2 bases and J by 4 bases, and 6 bases separated the two germline ends. CDR3 sequence (DNA): TGTGCCTGGAGTCCAGGGAATCAGCCCCAGCATTTT. Encoded protein: CAWSPGNQPQHF.

This sequence joins TRBV11-3 and TRBJ2-2; 10 positions agree with TRBD1. The CDR3 covers 16 residues. V lost 5 bases, J lost 5 bases, and 8 bases stayed unmatched. Germline V gene lookup returns CDR1 SGHNT and CDR2 YENEEA. The CDR3 region has the DNA TGTGCCAGCAGCCCCGGACAGGGGGAAGGTACCGGGGAGCTGTTTTTT. Residues: CASSPGQGEGTGELFF.

The CDR3 DNA is TGTGCCAGCAGCGGACCGCCCAGAACTAGCGGGGGTTCCACAGATACGCAGTATTTT. Amino acids: CASSGPPRTSGGSTDTQYF. The chain combines TRBV7-2 with TRBJ2-3; 11 bases are a match to TRBD2. V lost 5 bases and J lost 2; bases outside the gene matches: 15. This CDR3 is 19 amino acids long. Germline V gives CDR1 SGHTA, CDR2 FQGNSA. Complete variable domain (other parts from reference TRBV7-2 and TRBJ2-3): GAGVSQSPSNKVTEKGKDVELRCDPISGHTALYWYRQSLGQGLEFLIYFQGNSAPDKSGLPSDRFSAERTGGSVSTLTIQRTQQEDSAVYLCASSGPPRTSGGSTDTQYFGPGTRLTVL.

The rearrangement joins TRBV2 to TRBJ2-5; the match to TRBD2 covers 10 bases. The J call may be mistaken, given a closer DNA end match to TRBJ2-7. In germline, CDR1 is SNHLY, CDR2 FYNNEI. The CDR3 loop spans 15 amino acids. Here the CDR3 DNA reads TGTGCCAGTAGACTTGGACTAGCGGCTACCTACGAGCAGTACTTC. This sequence encodes CASRLGLAATYEQYF.